Below are 30 T cell receptor beta chains sequenced from a single sample in a study of blood T cells in healthy people across ages. Through a sample-barcoded 5' primer and a J-beta primer mix, a second PCR was run for roughly 6 to 11 cycles. TCRdb ran MiXCR on the 5' RACE reads and lists one entry per CDR3 protein. Of about a million distinct CDR3 sequences listed, just over 50% are singletons. The sample was blood. These TCRs come from a woman aged 60-75 years in good health.

The sample holds many counts of this clonotype. The chain is built from TRBV20-1 and TRBJ2-7; weak D call: TRBD2 (6 bases). The CDR3 sequence is 14 residues long. Germline values: CDR1 DFQATT, CDR2 SNEGSKA (reference sequence). The ends were cut back, 4 bases at V and 2 bases at J, with 15 bases in the middle. The CDR3 reads CSATGVQGAYEQYF. CDR3 in DNA: TGCAGTGCTACGGGGGTACAAGGCGCCTACGAGCAGTACTTC.

The chain combines TRBV4-1 with TRBJ2-6, with 10 bases that match TRBD1. V gave up 5 bases and J gave up 1 base; unmatched junction bases: 8. The CDR3 is made up of 18 amino acids. Germline CDR1 and CDR2: MGHRA and YSYEKL. The CDR3 loop is CASSAPGQGQSGANVLTF. The CDR3 DNA sequence: TGCGCCAGCAGCGCACCGGGACAGGGGCAATCTGGGGCCAACGTCCTGACTTTC.

The rearrangement joins TRBV15 to TRBJ2-7; no reliable D call. The J call may be in error: the DNA end matches TRBJ2-5 better. Germline V CDR1 and CDR2: LNHNV, YYDKDF (reference sequence). CDR3 size: 16 residues. CDR3 DNA sequence: TGTGCCACCAGCAGAGATAGGCCAACCTGGGGAGAGACCCAGTACTTC. This gives the protein CATSRDRPTWGETQYF.

For the CDR3, the DNA is TGTGCCAGCACTCCGGACAGAAGCTCCTACAATGAGCAGTTCTTC. Translated, it gives CASTPDRSSYNEQFF. The rearrangement joins TRBV12-3 or TRBV12-4 to TRBJ2-1; tentative D call: TRBD1 (6 bases). CDR3 size: 15 residues. V was cut by 7 bases and J by 0 bases, with 13 bases left in between.

This clonotype has just a few counts. V is TRBV12-3 or TRBV12-4 and J is TRBJ2-1; 10 bases are shared with TRBD2. There are 14 residues in the CDR3. The junction had 4 bases not matched to a gene; V was cut back by 3 bases and J by 8 bases. CDR3 in amino acids: CASSLGLASDEQFF. The DNA for the CDR3 is TGTGCCAGCAGTTTGGGACTAGCGAGCGATGAGCAGTTCTTC.

As for this clonotype: A much larger clone differs by one base, so this may be a read error. The chain is built from TRBV4-1 and TRBJ2-6; TRBD1 is a possible D gene (5 bases). Trimming removed 6 bases from V and 6 bases from J, with 15 bases in between. CDR1 and CDR2 (germline): MGHRA, YSYEKL. This CDR3 has 15 residues. CDR3 protein: CASRPQDLSANVLTF. The CDR3 coding sequence is TGCGCCAGCAGGCCACAGGATCTGTCGGCCAACGTCCTGACTTTC.

This clonotype was seen a few times. The chain links TRBV7-2 to TRBJ2-7; 10 positions match TRBD1. Looked up from germline, CDR1 is SGHTA and CDR2 is FQGNSA. The CDR3 contains 16 residues. Trimming took 1 base from V and 3 from J; bases not matched to a gene: 6. CDR3 sequence: CASSLGMGTGDYEQYF. The CDR3 bases are TGTGCCAGCAGCTTAGGGATGGGGACAGGGGACTACGAGCAGTACTTC.

This chain joins TRBV12-3 or TRBV12-4 and TRBJ2-5; no definite D call. The length of the CDR3 is 14 residues. Trimming pared 3 bases from V and 4 bases from J, leaving 12 bases between. CDR3 DNA: TGTGCCAGCAGTTTTTCATTTGGTGGAGAGACCCAGTACTTC. Encoded protein: CASSFSFGGETQYF.

This clonotype was seen at least ten times. The V and J genes are TRBV7-8 and TRBJ1-5; the D gene is possibly TRBD1 (5 bases). Germline lookup yields CDR1 SGHVS and CDR2 FQNEAQ. The CDR3 runs 18 residues. The V and J ends lost 2 bases and 0 bases respectively, with 17 bases between them. The CDR3 here is CASSLKPWGSNSNQPQHF. The CDR3 DNA reads TGTGCCAGCAGCTTAAAACCGTGGGGGAGTAATAGCAATCAGCCCCAGCATTTT.

The V gene is TRBV4-1, the J gene TRBJ2-5; D is unresolved. V lost 5 bases to trimming and J lost 3 bases, with 10 bases between them. CDR1 and CDR2 from the germline V gene are MGHRA and YSYEKL. This CDR3 is built from 13 residues. For the CDR3, the DNA is TGCGCCAGCAGCGGGGTCAGAAAAGAGACCCAGTACTTC. The encoded protein is CASSGVRKETQYF.

This clonotype appeared a few times. V and J are TRBV3-1 and TRBJ2-1, with 15 bases lining up with TRBD2. The CDR3 totals 17 residues. The V segment lost 4 bases and the J segment 5 bases; nucleotides outside the gene matches: 6. Germline V lookup: CDR1 LGHDT, CDR2 YNNKEL (reference sequence). CDR3 region: CASSPRTSGRANNEQFF. The CDR3 nucleotides read TGTGCCAGCAGCCCGCGGACTAGCGGGAGGGCCAACAATGAGCAGTTCTTC.

As concerns this clonotype: Sequence at one end of the junction differs from germline and may be a read error. V is TRBV7-9 and J is TRBJ1-4; D unclear. This CDR3 region has 17 residues. Germline V gene data show CDR1 as SEHNR and CDR2 as FQNEAQ (reference sequence). The CDR3 loop is CASSLDSPRATNEKPFF. CDR3 coding DNA: TGTGCCAGCAGCTTAGATTCCCCAAGAGCAACTAATGAAAAACCGTTTTTT.

The chain joins TRBV28 to TRBJ2-1; D uncertain. This CDR3 contains 13 residues. Per germline, CDR1 MDHEN and CDR2 SYDVKM. V was trimmed by 3 bases and J by 5 bases, leaving 8 bases between them. The CDR3 loop reads CASSLYVNNEQFF. CDR3 in DNA: TGTGCCAGCAGTTTGTATGTTAACAATGAGCAGTTCTTC.

V gene TRBV20-1 combines with J gene TRBJ2-4; 9 bases are shared with TRBD1. The J call may be incorrect, as the DNA end agrees better with TRBJ2-7. Germline V gene lookup returns CDR1 DFQATT and CDR2 SNEGSKA (reference sequence). The CDR3 is 13 amino acids. The CDR3 here is CSASPGQGSEQYF. Here the CDR3 DNA reads TGCAGTGCTAGTCCGGGACAGGGTTCCGAGCAGTACTTC.

This chain links TRBV20-1 with TRBJ2-7; the D gene is possibly TRBD2 (5 bases). Deletions cut 3 bases from V and 3 bases from J, with 9 bases between. This CDR3 has 12 residues. Germline lookup yields CDR1 DFQATT and CDR2 SNEGSKA (reference sequence). This chain's CDR3 is CSASGLIYEQYF. The CDR3 DNA is TGCAGTGCTAGTGGACTGATCTACGAGCAGTACTTC.

This clonotype has a handful of counts. The chain is built from TRBV7-6 and TRBJ2-1, with D perhaps matching TRBD2 (6 bases). The CDR3 has 14 amino acids. V was cut by 7 bases and J by 7 bases, with 17 bases left in between. Germline V gene lookup returns CDR1 SGHVS and CDR2 FNYEAQ. The CDR3 DNA is TGTGCCAGCACCCGGGTTAGACTAGAGAATGAGCAGTTCTTC. Translation gives CASTRVRLENEQFF.

The rearrangement uses TRBV12-3 or TRBV12-4 and TRBJ1-6; D unclear. Trimming removed 1 base from V and 9 bases from J, with 16 bases in between. The CDR3 is 16 residues long. The CDR3: CASSLEGPDLGSPLHF. CDR3 DNA: TGTGCCAGCAGTTTAGAGGGCCCGGATTTAGGTTCACCCCTCCACTTT.

The rearrangement uses TRBV28 and TRBJ1-2; the D is unclear. The V gene's germline CDR1 is MDHEN and CDR2 SYDVKM. V shed 3 bases and J shed 1 base, with 12 bases lying between them. CDR3 length: 15 residues. Here the CDR3 DNA reads TGTGCCAGCAGTTTGGCCCGGAACATTAACTATGGCTACACCTTC. The encoded protein is CASSLARNINYGYTF.

This clonotype was seen a few times. V usage is TRBV2 and J usage is TRBJ2-5; D remains ambiguous. Germline lookup yields CDR1 SNHLY and CDR2 FYNNEI. Trimming shortened V by 5 bases and J by 1 base, and 11 bases separated the two germline ends. The CDR3 is 14 residues long. This chain's CDR3 is CASSPDGFQETQYF. CDR3 sequence (DNA): TGTGCCAGCAGTCCGGACGGATTCCAAGAGACCCAGTACTTC. The complete variable domain, with remaining parts taken from reference TRBV2 and TRBJ2-5, reads EPEVTQTPSHQVTQMGQEVILRCVPISNHLYFYWYRQILGQKVEFLVSFYNNEISEKSEIFDDQFSVERPDGSNFTLKIRSTKLEDSAMYFCASSPDGFQETQYFGPGTRLLVL.

This clonotype came up a few times. The chain employs TRBV4-2 and TRBJ2-7, with a possible D match to TRBD2 (5 bases). Trimming took off 4 bases at V and 3 bases at J, with 16 bases between the two ends. Germline V lookup: CDR1 LGHNA, CDR2 YNFKEQ. The CDR3 length is 15 residues. DNA for the CDR3: TGTGCCAGCAGCCGTGAAATGACCGGGATCTACGAGCAGTACTTC. Amino acid sequence: CASSREMTGIYEQYF.

V is TRBV7-9 and J is TRBJ2-5; 8 nucleotides agree with TRBD2. The germline CDR1 and CDR2 sequences are SEHNR and FQNEAQ (reference sequence). Trimming at V came to 5 bases and at J to 2 bases, leaving 10 bases not matched to a gene. This CDR3 spans 16 amino acids. The CDR3 DNA reads as TGTGCCAGCAGCCGAGGGTCAGCTAGCGGGCAAGAGACCCAGTACTTC. It is translated as CASSRGSASGQETQYF.

The chain joins TRBV27 to TRBJ2-7; 10 bases line up with TRBD1. This CDR3 comprises 15 residues. Germline V gene sequence: CDR1 MNHEY, CDR2 SMNVEV (reference sequence). V lost 8 bases and J lost 3; bases outside the gene matches: 10. CDR3 protein: CASRERDRGNYEQYF. CDR3 DNA sequence: TGTGCCAGCCGGGAGCGGGACAGGGGTAACTACGAGCAGTACTTC.

This clonotype was found many times. The chain combines TRBV29-1 with TRBJ2-3; a possible D gene is TRBD2 (5 bases). Germline CDR1 and CDR2: SQVTM and ANQGSEA. The CDR3 has 14 amino acids. The CDR3 is CSVTPPGYTDTQYF. The CDR3 bases are TGCAGTGTCACCCCCCCGGGGTACACAGATACGCAGTATTTT.

As concerns this clonotype: This could be a read error, since a much larger clone is one nucleotide away. The chain employs TRBV7-2 and TRBJ2-4, with 10 bases that match TRBD1. The CDR3 is 15 amino acids. Germline CDR1 is SGHTA and CDR2 is FQGNSA. Unmatched junction bases numbered 0, after V lost 0 bases and J lost 4 bases. This CDR3 is CASSLADRGKNIQYF. The CDR3 DNA sequence: TGTGCCAGCAGCTTAGCGGACAGGGGGAAAAACATTCAGTACTTC.

This clonotype was seen repeatedly, ten times or more. This sequence joins TRBV20-1 and TRBJ2-4; D not certain. This CDR3 has 15 amino acids. The ends were cut back, 5 bases at V and 0 bases at J, with 14 bases in the middle. Germline-derived CDR1 and CDR2 are DFQATT and SNEGSKA (reference sequence). The CDR3 loop is CSAPPDSGAKNIQYF. In DNA, the CDR3 is TGCAGTGCTCCCCCTGACTCGGGAGCCAAAAACATTCAGTACTTC.

This clonotype was picked up one time. The V call is TRBV4-3, the J call TRBJ1-3; the match to TRBD1 covers 8 bases. Germline CDR1 reads LGHNA; CDR2 reads YSLEER. CDR3 length: 15 residues. V trimming: 0 bases; J trimming: 4 bases; junction bases outside the gene matches: 2. CDR3 sequence reads: CASSQDDRGGNTIYF. The CDR3 DNA sequence: TGCGCCAGCAGCCAAGATGACAGGGGAGGAAACACCATATATTTT.

The chain uses TRBV7-9 and TRBJ1-2; no reliable D call. V lost 3 bases and J 7 bases, leaving 6 bases between the germline ends. Germline V CDR1 and CDR2: SEHNR, FQNEAQ (reference sequence). The CDR3 consists of 11 residues. CDR3 protein: CASSFLRGYTF. The CDR3 DNA follows: TGTGCCAGCAGCTTCCTCCGTGGCTACACCTTC.

The V gene is TRBV6-5, the J gene TRBJ1-5, with D possibly being TRBD1 (5 bases). The CDR3 has 14 residues. Deletions cut 6 bases from V and 6 bases from J, with 15 bases between. Per germline, CDR1 MNHEY and CDR2 SVGAGI. The CDR3 loop reads CASSRGAGIQPQHF. The CDR3 DNA sequence: TGTGCCAGCAGCCGCGGGGCGGGTATTCAGCCCCAGCATTTT.

The rearrangement joins TRBV4-2 to TRBJ2-3; 11 bases line up with TRBD2. CDR1 and CDR2 (germline): LGHNA, YNFKEQ. This CDR3 comprises 17 residues. V lost 0 bases to trimming and J lost 6 bases; unmatched junction nucleotides: 8. DNA for the CDR3: TGTGCCAGCAGCCAAGAACCACTAGCGGGAGTTGTCGATACGCAGTATTTT. It encodes CASSQEPLAGVVDTQYF.

This clonotype was observed a single time. CDR3 nucleotide sequence: TGCAGCTTAAGACGAGCGGGGGGGGATACGCAGTATTTT. Amino acid sequence: CSLRRAGGDTQYF. The chain links TRBV29-1 to TRBJ2-3, with 10 bases identical to TRBD2. The length of the CDR3 is 13 residues. Losses at the gene ends were 8 bases for V and 6 bases for J; bases not matched to a gene: 8. The germline V gene has CDR1 SQVTM and CDR2 ANQGSEA.